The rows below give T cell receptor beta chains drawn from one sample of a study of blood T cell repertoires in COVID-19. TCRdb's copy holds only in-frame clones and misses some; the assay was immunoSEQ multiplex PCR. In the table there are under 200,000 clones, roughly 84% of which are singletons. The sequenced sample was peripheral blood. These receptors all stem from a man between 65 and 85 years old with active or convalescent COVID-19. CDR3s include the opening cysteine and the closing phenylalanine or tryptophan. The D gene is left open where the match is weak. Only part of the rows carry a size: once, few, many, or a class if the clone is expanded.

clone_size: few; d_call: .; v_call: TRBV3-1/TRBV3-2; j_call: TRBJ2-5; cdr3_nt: TGTGCCAGCAGCCGGGGGGTAGGAGGAGAGACCCAGTACTTC; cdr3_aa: CASSRGVGGETQYF
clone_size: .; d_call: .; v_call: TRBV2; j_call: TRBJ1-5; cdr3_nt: TGTGCCAGCAAGAAGGGGTCTAGCAATCAGCCCCAGCATTTT; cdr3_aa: CASKKGSSNQPQHF
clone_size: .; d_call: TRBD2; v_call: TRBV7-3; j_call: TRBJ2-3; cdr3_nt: TGTGCCAGCAGCTCCCTCGCGGGAGTCACAGATACGCAGTATTTT; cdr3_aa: CASSSLAGVTDTQYF
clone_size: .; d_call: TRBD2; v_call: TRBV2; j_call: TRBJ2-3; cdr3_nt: TGTGCCAGCAGTATACCTAGCGGCGGCTCCGATACGCAGTATTTT; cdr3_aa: CASSIPSGGSDTQYF
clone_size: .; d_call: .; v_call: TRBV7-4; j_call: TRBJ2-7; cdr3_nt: TGTGCCAGCAGCTTAGCAGGATTCCCCCGAGGGTACGAGCAGTACTTC; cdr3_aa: CASSLAGFPRGYEQYF
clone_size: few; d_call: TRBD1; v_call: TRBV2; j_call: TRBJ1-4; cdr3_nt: TGTGCCAGCAGAAAGACCGGGACAGGGGGCGAAAAACTGTTTTTT; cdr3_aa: CASRKTGTGGEKLFF
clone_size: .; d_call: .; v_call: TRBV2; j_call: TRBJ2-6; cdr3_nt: TGTGCCAGCAGTCAACAGGGATCTGGGGCCAACGTCCTGACTTTC; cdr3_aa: CASSQQGSGANVLTF
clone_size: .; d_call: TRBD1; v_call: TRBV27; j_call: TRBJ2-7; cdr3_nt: TGTGCCAGCAGTTTCGGACAGGCCGCCTACGAGCAGTACTTC; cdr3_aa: CASSFGQAAYEQYF
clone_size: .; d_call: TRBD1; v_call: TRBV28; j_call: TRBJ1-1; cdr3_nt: TGTGCCAGCAGCAACGCAGAACAGGGGGCGGCTGAAGCTTTCTTT; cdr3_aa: CASSNAEQGAAEAFF
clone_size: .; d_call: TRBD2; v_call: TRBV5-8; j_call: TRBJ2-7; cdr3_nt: TGTGCCAGCAGCCCATGGGCGGGGGGGCAGCGGGAGCAGTACTTC; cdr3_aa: CASSPWAGGQREQYF
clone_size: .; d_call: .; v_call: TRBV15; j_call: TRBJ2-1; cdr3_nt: TGTGCCACCAGCAGTCGGGGTGCTAGCGCAGACAATGAGCAGTTCTTC; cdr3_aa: CATSSRGASADNEQFF
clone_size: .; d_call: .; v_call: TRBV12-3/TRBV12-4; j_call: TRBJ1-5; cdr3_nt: TGTGCCAGCAGTATTGAGGGTGCTCAGCCCCAGCATTTT; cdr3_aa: CASSIEGAQPQHF